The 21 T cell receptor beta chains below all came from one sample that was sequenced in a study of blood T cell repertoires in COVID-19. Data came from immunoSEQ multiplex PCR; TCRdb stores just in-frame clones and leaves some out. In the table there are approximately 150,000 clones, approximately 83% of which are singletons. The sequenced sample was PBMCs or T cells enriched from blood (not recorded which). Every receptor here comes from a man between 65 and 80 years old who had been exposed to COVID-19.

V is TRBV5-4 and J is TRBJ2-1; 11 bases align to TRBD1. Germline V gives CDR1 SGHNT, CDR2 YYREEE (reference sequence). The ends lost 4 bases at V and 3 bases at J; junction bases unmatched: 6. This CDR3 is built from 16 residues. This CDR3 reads CASSLGGTGGYNEQFF. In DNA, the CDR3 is TGTGCCAGCAGCCTAGGCGGGACAGGGGGCTACAATGAGCAGTTCTTC.

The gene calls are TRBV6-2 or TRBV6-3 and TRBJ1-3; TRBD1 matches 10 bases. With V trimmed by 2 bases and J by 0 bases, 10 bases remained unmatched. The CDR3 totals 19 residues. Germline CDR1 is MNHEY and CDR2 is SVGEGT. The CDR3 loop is CASSYVPGQGFFSGNTIYF. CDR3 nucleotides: TGTGCCAGCAGTTACGTACCGGGACAGGGGTTTTTCTCTGGAAACACCATATATTTT.

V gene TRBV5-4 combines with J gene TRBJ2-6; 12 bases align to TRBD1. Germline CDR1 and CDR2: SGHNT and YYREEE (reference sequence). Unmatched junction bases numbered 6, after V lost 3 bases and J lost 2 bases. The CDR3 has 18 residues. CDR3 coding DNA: TGTGCCAGCAGCTCGAGGGGACAGGGGGCTCCTGGGGCCAACGTCCTGACTTTC. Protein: CASSSRGQGAPGANVLTF.

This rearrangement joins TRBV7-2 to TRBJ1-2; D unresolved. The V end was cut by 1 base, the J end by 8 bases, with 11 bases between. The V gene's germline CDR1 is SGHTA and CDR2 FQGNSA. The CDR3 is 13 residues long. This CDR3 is CASSLGTREGYTF. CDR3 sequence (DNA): TGTGCCAGCAGCTTAGGGACGCGGGAAGGCTACACCTTC.

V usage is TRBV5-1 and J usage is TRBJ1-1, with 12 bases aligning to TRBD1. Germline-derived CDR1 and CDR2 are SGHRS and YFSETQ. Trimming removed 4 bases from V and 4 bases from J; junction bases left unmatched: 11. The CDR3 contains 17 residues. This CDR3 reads CASSAGTGGAGVTEAFF. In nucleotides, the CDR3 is TGCGCCAGCAGCGCTGGGACAGGGGGCGCAGGAGTCACTGAAGCTTTCTTT.

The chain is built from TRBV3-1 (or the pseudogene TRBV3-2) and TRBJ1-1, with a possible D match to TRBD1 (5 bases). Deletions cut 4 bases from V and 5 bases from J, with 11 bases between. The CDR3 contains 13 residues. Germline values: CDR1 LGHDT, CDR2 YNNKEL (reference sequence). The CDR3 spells CASSLIGGTEAFF. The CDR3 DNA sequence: TGTGCCAGCAGCCTTATCGGGGGAACTGAAGCTTTCTTT.

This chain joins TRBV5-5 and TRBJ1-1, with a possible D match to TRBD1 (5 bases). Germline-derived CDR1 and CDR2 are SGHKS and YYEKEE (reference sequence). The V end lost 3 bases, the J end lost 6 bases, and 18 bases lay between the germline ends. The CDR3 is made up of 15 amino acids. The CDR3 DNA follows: TGTGCCAGCAGCTCAGAACAGGTCGTAAGGGCTGAAGCTTTCTTT. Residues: CASSSEQVVRAEAFF.

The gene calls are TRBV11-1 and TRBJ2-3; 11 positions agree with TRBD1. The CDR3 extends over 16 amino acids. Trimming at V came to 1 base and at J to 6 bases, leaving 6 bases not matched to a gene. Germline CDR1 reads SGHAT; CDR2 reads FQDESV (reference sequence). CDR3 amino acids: CASSLGNGQGADTQYF. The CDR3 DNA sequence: TGTGCCAGCAGCTTAGGAAACGGACAGGGGGCTGATACGCAGTATTTT.

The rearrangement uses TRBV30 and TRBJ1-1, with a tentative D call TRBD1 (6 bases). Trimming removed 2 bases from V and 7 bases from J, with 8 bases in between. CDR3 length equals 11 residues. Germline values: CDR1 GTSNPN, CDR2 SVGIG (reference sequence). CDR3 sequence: CAWSQGLEAFF. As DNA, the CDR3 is TGTGCCTGGAGTCAGGGGCTTGAAGCTTTCTTT.

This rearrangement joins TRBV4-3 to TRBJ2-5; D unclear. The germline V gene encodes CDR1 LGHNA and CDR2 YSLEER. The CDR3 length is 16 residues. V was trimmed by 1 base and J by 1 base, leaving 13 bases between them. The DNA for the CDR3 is TGCGCCAGCAGCCAAGGAGCTCTTTACGGCCAAGAGACCCAGTACTTC. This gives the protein CASSQGALYGQETQYF.

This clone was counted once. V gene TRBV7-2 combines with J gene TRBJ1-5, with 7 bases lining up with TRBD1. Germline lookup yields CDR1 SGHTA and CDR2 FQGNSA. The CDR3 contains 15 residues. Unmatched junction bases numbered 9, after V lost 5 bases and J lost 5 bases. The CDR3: CASSLTGTDYQPQHF. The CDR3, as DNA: TGTGCCAGCAGCCTAACCGGGACAGACTATCAGCCCCAGCATTTT.

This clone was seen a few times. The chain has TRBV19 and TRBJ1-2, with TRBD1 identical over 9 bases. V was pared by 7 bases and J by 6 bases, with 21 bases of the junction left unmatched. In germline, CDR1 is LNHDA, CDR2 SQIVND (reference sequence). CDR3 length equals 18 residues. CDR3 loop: CASTSSGTGLIRIHGYTF. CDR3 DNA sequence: TGTGCCAGTACCTCCTCCGGGACAGGGCTGATTAGGATCCATGGCTACACCTTC.

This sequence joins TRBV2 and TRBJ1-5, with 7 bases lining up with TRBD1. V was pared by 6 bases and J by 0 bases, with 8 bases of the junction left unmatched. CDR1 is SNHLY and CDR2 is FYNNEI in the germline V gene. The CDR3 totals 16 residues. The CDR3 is CASSGRAGGSNQPQHF. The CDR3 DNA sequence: TGTGCCAGCAGCGGACGGGCAGGGGGTAGCAATCAGCCCCAGCATTTT.

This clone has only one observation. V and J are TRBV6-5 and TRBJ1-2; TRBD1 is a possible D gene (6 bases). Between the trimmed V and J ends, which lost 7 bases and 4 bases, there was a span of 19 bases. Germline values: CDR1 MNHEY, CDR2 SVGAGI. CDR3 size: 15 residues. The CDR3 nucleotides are TGTGCCAGCACAAGTATCAGGGGCTCGGGCTATGGCTACACCTTC. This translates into CASTSIRGSGYGYTF.

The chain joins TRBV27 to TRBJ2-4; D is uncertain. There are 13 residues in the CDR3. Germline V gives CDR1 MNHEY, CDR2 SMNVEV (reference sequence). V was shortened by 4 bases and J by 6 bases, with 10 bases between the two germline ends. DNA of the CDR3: TGTGCCAGCAGTTCCCCACAGCTAAACATTCAGTACTTC. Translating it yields CASSSPQLNIQYF.

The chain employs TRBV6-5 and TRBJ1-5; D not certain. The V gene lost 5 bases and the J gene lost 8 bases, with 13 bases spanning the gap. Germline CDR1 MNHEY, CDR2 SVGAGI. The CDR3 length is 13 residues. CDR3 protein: CASSRTGREPQHF. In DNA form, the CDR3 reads TGTGCCAGCAGTAGGACGGGGAGGGAGCCCCAGCATTTT.

The CDR3 DNA sequence: TGTGCCAGCAGCCCCTTCGGAGCCATGAACACTGAAGCTTTCTTT. It encodes CASSPFGAMNTEAFF. The chain carries TRBV28 and TRBJ1-1; no clear D. V shed 6 bases and J shed 0 bases, with 14 bases lying between them. The CDR3 sequence is 15 residues long. CDR1 is MDHEN and CDR2 is SYDVKM in the germline V gene.

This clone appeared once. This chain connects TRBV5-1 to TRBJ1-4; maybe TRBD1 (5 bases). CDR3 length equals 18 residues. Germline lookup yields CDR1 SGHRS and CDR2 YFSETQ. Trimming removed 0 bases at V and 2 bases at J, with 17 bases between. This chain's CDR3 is CASSLAIGGRTTNEKLFF. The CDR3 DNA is TGCGCCAGCAGCTTGGCAATCGGGGGGAGGACTACTAATGAAAAACTGTTTTTT.

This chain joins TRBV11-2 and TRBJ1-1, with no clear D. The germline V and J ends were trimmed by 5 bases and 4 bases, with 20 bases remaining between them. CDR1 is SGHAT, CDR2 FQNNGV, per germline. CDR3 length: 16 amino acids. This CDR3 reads CASSARREGRGTEAFF. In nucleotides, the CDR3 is TGTGCCAGCAGCGCCCGACGGGAGGGCCGGGGCACTGAAGCTTTCTTT.

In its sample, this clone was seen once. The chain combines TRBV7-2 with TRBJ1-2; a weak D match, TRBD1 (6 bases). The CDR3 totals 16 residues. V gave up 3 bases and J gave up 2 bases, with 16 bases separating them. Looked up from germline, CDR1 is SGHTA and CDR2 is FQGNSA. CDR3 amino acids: CASSFRGGRGNYGYTF. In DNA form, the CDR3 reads TGTGCCAGCAGCTTTCGGGGGGGCAGGGGAAACTATGGCTACACCTTC.

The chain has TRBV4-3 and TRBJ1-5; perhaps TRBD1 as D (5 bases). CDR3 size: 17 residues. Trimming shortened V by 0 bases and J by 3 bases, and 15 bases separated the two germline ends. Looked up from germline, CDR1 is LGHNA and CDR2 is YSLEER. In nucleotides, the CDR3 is TGCGCCAGCAGCCAAGATCGGGTGCAGGGTTCCAATCAGCCCCAGCATTTT. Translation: CASSQDRVQGSNQPQHF.